The text below deals with one TCR beta chain. TCRdb keeps only in-frame clones here, not all; method: immunoSEQ multiplex PCR. The data contain about 430,000 clones, about 88% of them seen just once; the ten biggest clones take up 1.2% to 1.5%. The data derive from a study of blood T cell repertoires in COVID-19. This TCR was recovered from a woman between 18 and 29 years old who had been exposed to COVID-19. The sample comprised PBMCs or T cells enriched from blood (not recorded which).

This CDR3 reads CASSKGQSNQPQHF. CDR3 coding DNA: TGTGCCAGCAGTAAGGGACAGAGCAATCAGCCCCAGCATTTT. V and J are TRBV2 and TRBJ1-5; 7 bases line up with TRBD1. The germline gives CDR1 SNHLY, CDR2 FYNNEI. V lost 5 bases to trimming and J lost 1 base; unmatched junction nucleotides: 2. The length of the CDR3 is 14 residues.